This T cell receptor beta chain appears in the sequencing data of a study of T cells in Graves' hyperthyroidism and ophthalmopathy. General observations from the study: Peripheral blood also featured most of the thyroid clonotypes expanded above 0.001. Ophthalmopathy was distinguished from stable hyperthyroidism by 13 V-J signatures.

CDR3 length: 17 residues. V dropped 2 bases and J dropped 0 bases, with 15 bases sitting between them. Germline-derived CDR1 and CDR2 are MNHNS and SASEGT. It was RNA transcripts that yielded the amplified TCR beta CDR3 regions. Using the HTBI primer set, a first-round RT-PCR was run on the TCR CDR3. MiXCR, applied by TCRdb to the multiplex PCR reads, yields one record per CDR3 protein. The sample yields more than 500,000 distinct CDR3 sequences, about 16% seen once. Diagnoses were established using clinical symptoms, serum thyroxine and TRAb, thyroid ultrasound and orbital computed tomography. This clonotype appeared a few times. The antigen remains undetermined.

This chain uses TRBV6-1 with TRBJ2-3, with D perhaps TRBD2 (6 bases). The specimen was blood. The TCR originated in a woman under 40 with Graves' hyperthyroidism. CDR3 nucleotide sequence: TGTGCCAGCAGTGAACTGAGGATCGGGGGTAGCACAGATACGCAGTATTTT. The encoded protein is CASSELRIGGSTDTQYF.